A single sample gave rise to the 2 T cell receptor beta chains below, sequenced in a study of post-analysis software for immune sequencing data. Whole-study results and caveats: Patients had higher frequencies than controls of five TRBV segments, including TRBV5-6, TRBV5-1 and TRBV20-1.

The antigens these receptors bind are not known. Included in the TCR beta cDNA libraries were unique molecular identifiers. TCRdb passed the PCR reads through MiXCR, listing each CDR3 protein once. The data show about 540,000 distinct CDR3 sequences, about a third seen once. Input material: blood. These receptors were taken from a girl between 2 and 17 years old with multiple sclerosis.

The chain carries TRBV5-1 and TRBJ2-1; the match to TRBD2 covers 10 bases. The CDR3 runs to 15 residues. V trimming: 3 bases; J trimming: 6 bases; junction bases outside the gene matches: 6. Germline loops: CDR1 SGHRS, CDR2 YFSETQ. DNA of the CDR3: TGCGCCAGCAGCTCCGTAGCGGGGGGCCCCAATGAGCAGTTCTTC. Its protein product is CASSSVAGGPNEQFF.

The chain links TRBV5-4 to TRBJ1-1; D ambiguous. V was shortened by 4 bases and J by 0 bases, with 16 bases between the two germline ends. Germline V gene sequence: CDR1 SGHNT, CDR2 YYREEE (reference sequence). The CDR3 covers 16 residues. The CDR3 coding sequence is TGTGCCAGCAGCACCTCCGCGGGCGTTATGAACACTGAAGCTTTCTTT. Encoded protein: CASSTSAGVMNTEAFF.